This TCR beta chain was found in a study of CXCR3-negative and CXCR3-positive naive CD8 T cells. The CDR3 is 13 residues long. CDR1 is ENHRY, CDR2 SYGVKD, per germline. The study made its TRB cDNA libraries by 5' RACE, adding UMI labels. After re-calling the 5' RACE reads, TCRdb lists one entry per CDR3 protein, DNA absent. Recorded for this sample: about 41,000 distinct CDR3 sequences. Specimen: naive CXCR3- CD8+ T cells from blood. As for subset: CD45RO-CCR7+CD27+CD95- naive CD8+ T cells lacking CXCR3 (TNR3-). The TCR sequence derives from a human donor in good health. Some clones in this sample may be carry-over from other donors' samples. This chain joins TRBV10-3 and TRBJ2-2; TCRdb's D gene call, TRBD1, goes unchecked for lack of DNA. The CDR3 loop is CATHRDVTGELFF.